The 6 T cell receptor beta chains below were found in one sample sequenced in a study of shared T cell receptors in the human thymus. The table came from immunoSEQ multiplex PCR; TCRdb's copy has only in-frame clones and leaves some out. The repertoire holds roughly 710,000 clones, with roughly 88% as singletons. These data also formed part of another study, on human thymus T cells.

Sequences were obtained from thymocytes. The receptors here all came from a girl under three years old with a congenital heart defect.

This chain connects TRBV6-4 to TRBJ1-6, with 7 bases aligning to TRBD1. The CDR3 totals 18 residues. Germline assignment: CDR1 MRHNA and CDR2 SNTAGT. Losses at the gene ends were 5 bases for V and 3 bases for J; bases not matched to a gene: 13. The CDR3 DNA reads TGTGCCAGCAGTTCGGAAGCCTTCGGGACAGTCTATAATTCACCCCTCCACTTT. Its protein product is CASSSEAFGTVYNSPLHF.

The chain is built from TRBV7-3 and TRBJ1-1; possible D gene TRBD1, 6 bases. In germline, CDR1 is SGHTA, CDR2 FQGTGA. V lost 2 bases, J lost 1 base, and 11 bases lay in between. CDR3 length equals 15 residues. CDR3 residues: CASSLSTGRNTEAFF. The CDR3 DNA reads TGTGCCAGCAGCTTATCTACAGGGAGGAACACTGAAGCTTTCTTT.

V usage is TRBV7-9 and J usage is TRBJ1-5, with 7 bases that match TRBD1. With 5 bases clipped from V and 0 bases from J, the junction kept 4 bases outside the gene matches. Germline CDR1 SEHNR, CDR2 FQNEAQ (reference sequence). This CDR3 has 15 amino acids. In DNA, the CDR3 is TGTGCCAGCAGCCCAACAGGGGATAGCAATCAGCCCCAGCATTTT. This encodes CASSPTGDSNQPQHF.

The chain combines TRBV5-1 with TRBJ2-7, with D tentatively TRBD2 (5 bases). CDR1 is SGHRS and CDR2 is YFSETQ in the germline V gene. Trimming pared 1 base from V and 1 base from J, leaving 9 bases between. This CDR3 contains 14 residues. Here the CDR3 DNA reads TGCGCCAGCAGCTTGTACGAGGGATCCTACGAGCAGTACTTC. Translation: CASSLYEGSYEQYF.

Only one count was recorded for this clone. The chain couples TRBV7-9 to TRBJ2-4, with a tentative D call TRBD1 (6 bases). CDR3 length: 16 residues. V was pared by 2 bases and J by 0 bases, with 11 bases between. Germline V CDR1 and CDR2: SEHNR, FQNEAQ (reference sequence). The CDR3 coding sequence is TGTGCCAGCAGCTTATCGAAGGGGGTAGCCAAAAACATTCAGTACTTC. It specifies CASSLSKGVAKNIQYF.

This clone was observed a single time. V usage is TRBV5-1 and J usage is TRBJ1-4; 7 bases line up with TRBD1. J gave up 5 bases and V 3 bases, and 4 bases lay outside the gene matches. Germline V gene sequence: CDR1 SGHRS, CDR2 YFSETQ. The CDR3 length is 14 residues. The DNA for the CDR3 is TGCGCCAGCAGCTCGGACAGGATCAATGAAAAACTGTTTTTT. This codes for CASSSDRINEKLFF.